The next 5 T cell receptor beta chains were all read from a single sample in a study of cytomegalovirus exposure and HLA in healthy donors (TCRdb year 2017). The method behind the library was the immunoSEQ multiplex PCR assay. A mixture of 60 forward primers for TCR Vbeta segments and 13 reverse primers for TCR Jbeta segments was used in the multiplex PCR. The table comes from immuneACCESS by way of TCRdb, which keeps in-frame sequences with V and J called. Part of the clones is missing from these tables; in studies checked, under half for an unresolved V gene and the rest for unknown reasons. This sample comprises some 150,000 clones, about 78% of them detected only once. The top ten clones comprise under 5.5% of the sample. Sequences were obtained from PBMCs. These TCRs come from a man aged 45-65 years in good health and CMV-seropositive.

The chain joins TRBV18 to TRBJ2-7; possibly TRBD2 for D (7 bases). The germline V gene encodes CDR1 KGHSH and CDR2 LQKENI. CDR3 length equals 14 residues. V dropped 3 bases and J dropped 7 bases, with 16 bases sitting between them. The CDR3 DNA reads TGTGCCAGCTCACCCCTCCGGGGGGCCGGGGAGCAGTACTTC. Translation gives CASSPLRGAGEQYF.

The V and J genes are TRBV18 and TRBJ2-5, with D unclear. The CDR3 contains 14 residues. CDR1 and CDR2 (germline): KGHSH, LQKENI. Trimming stripped 2 bases from V and 2 bases from J, with 9 bases between. CDR3 protein: CASSPNGLQETQYF. The CDR3 region has the DNA TGTGCCAGCTCACCAAATGGGCTACAAGAGACCCAGTACTTC.

This chain joins TRBV7-8 and TRBJ1-1; 7 bases match TRBD1. Trimming removed 4 bases from V and 1 base from J; junction bases left unmatched: 3. This CDR3 spans 14 amino acids. Germline CDR1 SGHVS, CDR2 FQNEAQ. The CDR3 protein is CASSYTGANTEAFF. The CDR3 coding sequence is TGTGCCAGCAGCTACACAGGGGCGAACACTGAAGCTTTCTTT.

This chain joins TRBV5-1 and TRBJ2-5; 7 bases agree with TRBD1. Germline V CDR1 and CDR2: SGHRS, YFSETQ. The CDR3 runs to 13 residues. V dropped 2 bases and J dropped 5; count of bases not matched to a gene: 3. The CDR3: CASSLQGSETQYF. The CDR3 nucleotides read TGCGCCAGCAGCTTACAGGGGTCGGAGACCCAGTACTTC.

This clone was seen a few times. The chain employs TRBV20-1 and TRBJ2-7, with D hard to call. The length of the CDR3 is 11 residues. Germline V CDR1 and CDR2: DFQATT, SNEGSKA (reference sequence). With 6 bases removed from V and 3 bases from J, the gap between germline ends came to 9 bases. The CDR3 DNA follows: TGCAGTGCAGATTACAACTACGAGCAGTACTTC. It is translated as CSADYNYEQYF.